What follows describes a single T cell receptor beta chain. The CDR3 sequence is 13 residues long. V dropped 2 bases and J dropped 6 bases, with 10 bases sitting between them. CDR1 is KGHSH and CDR2 is LQKENI in the germline V gene. The method was immunoSEQ multiplex PCR; TCRdb's version includes in-frame clones alone and lacks a portion of them. The sample has 230,000 or so clones; around 90% are singletons. This sample was taken from a study of blood T cell repertoires in COVID-19. The chain links TRBV18 to TRBJ1-1, with D perhaps matching TRBD1 (5 bases). What was sequenced was PBMCs or T cells enriched from blood (not recorded which). This TCR derives from a woman between 45 and 65 years old with acute COVID-19. The CDR3 loop is CASSPGRGSEAFF. CDR3 nucleotide sequence: TGTGCCAGCTCACCAGGCCGGGGGTCTGAAGCTTTCTTT.